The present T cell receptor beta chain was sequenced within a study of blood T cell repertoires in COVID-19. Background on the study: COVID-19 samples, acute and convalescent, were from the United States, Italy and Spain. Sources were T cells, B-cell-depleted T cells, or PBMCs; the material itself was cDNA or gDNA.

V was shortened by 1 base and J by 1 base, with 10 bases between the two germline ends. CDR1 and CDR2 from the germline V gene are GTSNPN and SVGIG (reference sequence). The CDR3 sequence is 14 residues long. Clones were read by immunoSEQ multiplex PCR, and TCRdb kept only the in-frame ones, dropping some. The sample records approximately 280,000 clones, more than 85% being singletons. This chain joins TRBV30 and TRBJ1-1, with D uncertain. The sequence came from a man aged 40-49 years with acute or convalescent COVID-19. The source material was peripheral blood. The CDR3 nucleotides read TGTGCCTGGAGTGACCTCGGGAGGAACACTGAAGCTTTCTTT. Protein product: CAWSDLGRNTEAFF.